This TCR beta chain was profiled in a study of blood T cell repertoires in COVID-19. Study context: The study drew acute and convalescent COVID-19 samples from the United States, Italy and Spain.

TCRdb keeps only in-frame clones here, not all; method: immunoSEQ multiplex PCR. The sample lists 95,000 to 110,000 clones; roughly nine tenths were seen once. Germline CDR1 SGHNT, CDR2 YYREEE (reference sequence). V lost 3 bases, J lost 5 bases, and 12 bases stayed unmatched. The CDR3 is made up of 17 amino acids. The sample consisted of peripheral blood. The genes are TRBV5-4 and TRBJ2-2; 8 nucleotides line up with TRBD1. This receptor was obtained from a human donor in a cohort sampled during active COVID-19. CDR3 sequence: CASSSFSGGAVTGELFF. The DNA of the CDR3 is TGTGCCAGCAGCTCCTTCTCAGGGGGCGCCGTGACCGGGGAGCTGTTTTTT.